This T cell receptor beta chain was observed in a study of blood T cell repertoires in COVID-19. Study-level background: The United States, Italy and Spain provided the acute and convalescent COVID-19 samples. In each case, the material was cDNA or gDNA derived from T cells, B-cell-depleted T cells, or PBMCs.

The authors' processing: By means of reference gene primer amplification, nucleated cell counts were estimated. Generated by immunoSEQ multiplex PCR, the TCRdb table keeps only in-frame clones and is missing some. That table is the source of V, J and clone size, and D and trimming were worked out from the DNA. Of some 230,000 clones listed, roughly 80% were seen once; the top ten hold roughly 7.4%. From germline, CDR1 is SGHTA and CDR2 FQGNSA. Germline trimming cut 4 bases from V and 2 bases from J; bases unmatched to any gene: 4. The CDR3 is 14 amino acids. The sample was peripheral blood. The V gene is TRBV7-2, the J gene TRBJ2-5; 7 positions agree with TRBD1. This TCR was sampled from a woman between 45 and 65 years old with acute or convalescent COVID-19. CDR3 DNA sequence: TGTGCCAGCAGCTCAGGGGGTCGACAAGAGACCCAGTACTTC. Protein sequence: CASSSGGRQETQYF.